This T cell receptor (beta chain) was found in a study of control samples from healthy donors and cancer patients (dated by TCRdb to 2020 to 2021). Regarding this clone: There is no known antigen for this receptor. The record has no base qualities; no much larger clone is one base away.

The receptor library was made with the immunoSEQ multiplex PCR assay. TCRdb holds this immuneACCESS table with in-frame rearrangements only. Some clones are missing; in checked studies, unresolved V genes explain under half, and the rest has no known cause. For this sample there are 110,000 to 150,000 clones; roughly 92% appear just once. The leading ten clones occupy about 11% of the sample. The sequence derives from a man between 25 and 39 years old in good health. Sequencing was carried out using blood.

The CDR3 amino acid sequence is: CASSIQGGQPQHF. The DNA reads TGTGCCAGCAGCATACAGGGTGGGCAGCCCCAGCATTTT. The chain joins TRBV5-8 to TRBJ1-5; the D gene is perhaps TRBD1, on 6 matching bases. V loses 4 bases of germline sequence and J loses 7 bases, and the interval between the two ends is 12 bases. The CDR3 runs 13 residues from the cysteine to the phenylalanine. Solely the CDR3 DNA is kept, with 39 bases framed from the first base. CDR1 and CDR2 are drawn from the germline V gene: SGHTS, YDEGEE.